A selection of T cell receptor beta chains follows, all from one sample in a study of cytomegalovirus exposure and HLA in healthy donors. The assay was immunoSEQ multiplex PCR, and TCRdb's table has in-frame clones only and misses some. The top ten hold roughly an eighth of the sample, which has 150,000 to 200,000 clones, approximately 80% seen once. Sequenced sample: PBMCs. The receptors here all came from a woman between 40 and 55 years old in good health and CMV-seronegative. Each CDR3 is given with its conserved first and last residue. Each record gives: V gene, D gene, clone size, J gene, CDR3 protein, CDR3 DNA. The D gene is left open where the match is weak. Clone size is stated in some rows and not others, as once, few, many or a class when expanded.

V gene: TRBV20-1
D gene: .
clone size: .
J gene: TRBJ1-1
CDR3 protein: CSVRDTEAFF
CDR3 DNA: TGCAGTGTGAGGGACACTGAAGCTTTCTTT

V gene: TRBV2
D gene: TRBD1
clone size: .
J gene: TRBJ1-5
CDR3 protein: CASRGQTSNQPQHF
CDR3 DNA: TGTGCCAGCAGGGGACAGACGTCCAATCAGCCCCAGCATTTT

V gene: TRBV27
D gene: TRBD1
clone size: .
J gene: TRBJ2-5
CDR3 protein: CASSRDRGRWETQYF
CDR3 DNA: TGTGCCAGCAGTAGGGACAGGGGGCGATGGGAGACCCAGTACTTC

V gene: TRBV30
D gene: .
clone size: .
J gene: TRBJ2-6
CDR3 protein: CAWSVRGILSGANVLTF
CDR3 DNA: TGTGCCTGGAGTGTAAGGGGTATTCTCTCTGGGGCCAACGTCCTGACTTTC

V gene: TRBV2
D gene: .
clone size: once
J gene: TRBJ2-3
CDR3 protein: CASSVETIQNTQYF
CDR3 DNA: TGTGCCAGCAGTGTTGAAACAATCCAAAATACGCAGTATTTT

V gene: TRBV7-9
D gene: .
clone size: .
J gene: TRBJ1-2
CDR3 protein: CASSLAHSGVDYGYTF
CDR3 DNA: TGTGCCAGCAGCTTAGCTCATTCAGGGGTTGACTATGGCTACACCTTC

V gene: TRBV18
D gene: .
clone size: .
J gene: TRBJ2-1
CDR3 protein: CASSPGQETGQFF
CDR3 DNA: TGTGCCAGCTCACCAGGTCAAGAGACGGGGCAGTTCTTC

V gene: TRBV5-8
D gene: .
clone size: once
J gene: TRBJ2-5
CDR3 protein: CASNKRGGETQYF
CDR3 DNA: TGTGCCAGCAATAAAAGGGGGGGCGAGACCCAGTACTTC

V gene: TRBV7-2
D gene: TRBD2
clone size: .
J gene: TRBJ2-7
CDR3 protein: CASSLGGGRTYEQYF
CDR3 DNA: TGTGCCAGCAGCTTGGGCGGGGGGAGGACCTACGAGCAGTACTTC

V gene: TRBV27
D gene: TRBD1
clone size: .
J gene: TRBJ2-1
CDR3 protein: CASSPGQGPFYNEQFF
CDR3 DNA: TGTGCCAGCAGTCCGGGACAGGGGCCCTTTTACAATGAGCAGTTCTTC

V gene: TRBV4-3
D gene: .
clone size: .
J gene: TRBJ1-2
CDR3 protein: CASSQDTPRGGSTF
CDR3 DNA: TGCGCCAGCAGCCAAGATACCCCGAGGGGGGGTTCCACCTTC

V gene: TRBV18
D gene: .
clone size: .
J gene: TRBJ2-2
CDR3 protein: CASSPGQGAGELFF
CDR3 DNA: TGTGCCAGCTCACCCGGGCAGGGTGCCGGGGAGCTGTTTTTT

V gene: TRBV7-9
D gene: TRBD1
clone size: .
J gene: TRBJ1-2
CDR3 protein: CASRQLGTDDGYTF
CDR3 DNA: TGTGCCAGCAGACAATTGGGGACAGATGATGGCTACACCTTC

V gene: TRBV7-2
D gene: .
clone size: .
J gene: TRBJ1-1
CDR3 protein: CASSLGRRENTEAFF
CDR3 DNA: TGTGCCAGCAGCTTAGGACGGAGGGAGAACACTGAAGCTTTCTTT